The 6 T cell receptor beta chains listed next were all sequenced from one sample in a study of persistence of HIV-infected CD4 T cells. These TCRs are of unknown antigen specificity. Cells were stimulated nonspecifically with anti-CD3/anti-CD28 magnetic beads. Sorting selected CD4+ T cells upregulating both CD40 ligand and CD69. The immunoSEQ assay was version 4, run in survey mode. Only in-frame clones appear in the TCRdb table, and some are missing; sequencing was by immunoSEQ multiplex PCR. The sample shows about 43,000 clones, about 90% of them seen only once. Here the sequenced sample was CD4+ T cells sorted from PBMCs after 18-hour stimulation, taken from a patient who received antiretroviral therapy. The receptors were sampled from an adult man with HIV who was CMV-seropositive.

This clone was recorded once. This chain connects TRBV11-1 to TRBJ1-1; D unresolved. Per germline, CDR1 SGHAT and CDR2 FQDESV (reference sequence). The V end lost 4 bases, the J end lost 0 bases, and 9 bases lay between the germline ends. The CDR3 extends over 14 amino acids. CDR3 residues: CASSSGGMNTEAFF. As DNA, the CDR3 is TGTGCCAGCAGCTCTGGCGGAATGAACACTGAAGCTTTCTTT.

The CDR3: CASSLQGKNTEAFF. CDR3 nucleotide sequence: TGCGCCAGCAGCTTACAGGGAAAGAACACTGAAGCTTTCTTT. This sequence joins TRBV5-1 and TRBJ1-1; D might be TRBD1 (6 bases). The germline CDR1 and CDR2 sequences are SGHRS and YFSETQ. This CDR3 comprises 14 residues. The V gene lost 2 bases and the J gene lost 1 base, with 9 bases spanning the gap. The variable domain in full, with the rest retrieved from reference TRBV5-1 and TRBJ1-1, is KAGVTQTPRYLIKTRGQQVTLSCSPISGHRSVSWYQQTPGQGLQFLFEYFSETQRNKGNFPGRFSGRQFSNSRSEMNVSTLELGDSALYLCASSLQGKNTEAFFGQGTRLTVV.

The gene calls are TRBV9 and TRBJ1-2; D not certain. Germline CDR1 reads SGDLS; CDR2 reads YYNGEE. Between the trimmed V and J ends, which lost 4 bases and 5 bases, there was a span of 12 bases. The CDR3 has 13 residues. The CDR3 sequence: CASSPTAEYGYTF. As DNA, the CDR3 is TGTGCCAGCAGCCCTACAGCGGAGTATGGCTACACCTTC.

The rearrangement uses TRBV10-3 and TRBJ1-4; D is ambiguous. This CDR3 is 14 amino acids long. V lost 4 bases, J lost 5 bases, and 11 bases lay in between. Germline loops: CDR1 ENHRY, CDR2 SYGVKD. The CDR3 spells CAISAGTTNEKLFF. The DNA for the CDR3 is TGTGCCATCAGTGCTGGAACCACGAATGAAAAACTGTTTTTT.

The CDR3, as DNA: TGTGCCAGCTCACCGAACGGGGCCAGCTACAATCAGCCCCAGCATTTT. It codes for CASSPNGASYNQPQHF. The chain carries TRBV18 and TRBJ1-5; D perhaps matches TRBD1 (5 bases). Trimming cost V 3 bases and J 3 bases, with 15 bases left between them. The CDR3 has 16 amino acids. Germline-derived CDR1 and CDR2 are KGHSH and LQKENI.

This clone was seen a handful of times. V and J are TRBV28 and TRBJ1-5; D is unresolved. Germline lookup yields CDR1 MDHEN and CDR2 SYDVKM. This CDR3 has 14 residues. V lost 5 bases and J lost 4, with 12 bases in between. The CDR3 here is CASSLDLPNQPQHF. The CDR3 nucleotides are TGTGCCAGCAGTCTCGACCTACCTAATCAGCCCCAGCATTTT.